What follows are 20 T cell receptor beta chains derived from one specimen sequenced in a study of T cell responses to AZD1222 COVID-19 vaccine. Only in-frame clones appear in the TCRdb table, and some are missing; sequencing was by immunoSEQ multiplex PCR. The repertoire holds 100,000 to 150,000 clones, with roughly 85% as singletons. Here the sequenced sample was peripheral blood, taken 28 days after the second dose of the MenACWY control vaccine. The source is an adult who received the MenACWY meningococcal vaccine as a control.

The chain recombines TRBV6-2 or TRBV6-3 with TRBJ1-2, with 8 bases identical to TRBD1. The CDR3 contains 15 residues. After removal of 2 bases from V and 4 bases from J, the junction contained 6 bases not matched to a gene. Germline lookup yields CDR1 MNHEY and CDR2 SVGEGT. CDR3 DNA: TGTGCCAGCAGTTACCGGACAGGGCCCTTCTATGGCTACACCTTC. This translates into CASSYRTGPFYGYTF.

The chain has TRBV28 and TRBJ2-7; 8 nucleotides align to TRBD2. Germline trimming cut 5 bases from V and 0 bases from J; bases unmatched to any gene: 6. CDR1 is MDHEN and CDR2 is SYDVKM in the germline V gene. The CDR3 extends over 15 amino acids. CDR3 sequence (DNA): TGTGCCAGCAGTCCCAGCGGGAGCCCCTCCTACGAGCAGTACTTC. Amino acids: CASSPSGSPSYEQYF.

The genes are TRBV27 and TRBJ1-4; D remains unclear. Trimming removed 1 base from V and 0 bases from J, with 12 bases in between. Germline lookup yields CDR1 MNHEY and CDR2 SMNVEV (reference sequence). The CDR3 totals 17 residues. The CDR3 DNA sequence: TGTGCCAGCAGTTTATTCGGACGGGTTGCAACTAATGAAAAACTGTTTTTT. Its protein product is CASSLFGRVATNEKLFF.

The rearrangement uses TRBV6-4 and TRBJ2-6; D might be TRBD2 (7 bases). Germline V gene sequence: CDR1 MRHNA, CDR2 SNTAGT. This CDR3 spans 17 amino acids. V gave up 8 bases and J gave up 0 bases, with 17 bases separating them. The CDR3 DNA reads as TGTGCCAGCGGGGGGGGGCACCGTCGCTCTGGGGCCAACGTCCTGACTTTC. This gives the protein CASGGGHRRSGANVLTF.

The V and J genes are TRBV6-6 and TRBJ1-5; D uncertain. Germline-derived CDR1 and CDR2 are MNHNY and SVGAGI (reference sequence). The germline V and J ends were trimmed by 4 bases and 5 bases, with 6 bases remaining between them. The CDR3 loop spans 12 amino acids. CDR3 DNA sequence: TGTGCCAGCAGTTCCCGGTATCAGCCCCAGCATTTT. Its translation: CASSSRYQPQHF.

The chain links TRBV18 to TRBJ1-3; D remains unclear. From germline, CDR1 is KGHSH and CDR2 LQKENI. CDR3 length equals 11 residues. V was cut by 3 bases and J by 8 bases, with 5 bases left in between. The CDR3 here is CASSPSDTIYF. In nucleotides, the CDR3 is TGTGCCAGCTCACCCAGCGACACCATATATTTT.

V usage is TRBV28 and J usage is TRBJ2-2; 7 nucleotides line up with TRBD1. CDR3 length: 16 residues. Germline lookup yields CDR1 MDHEN and CDR2 SYDVKM. V was clipped by 4 bases and J by 5 bases; unmatched bases: 10. CDR3 amino acids: CASSYIQGPGTGELFF. The CDR3 DNA follows: TGTGCCAGCAGTTATATACAGGGGCCAGGGACCGGGGAGCTGTTTTTT.

V and J are TRBV7-9 and TRBJ2-1; D remains ambiguous. V shed 5 bases and J shed 2 bases, with 16 bases lying between them. The CDR3 covers 16 residues. Germline CDR1 SEHNR, CDR2 FQNEAQ (reference sequence). Here the CDR3 reads CASSPADYDPYNEQFF. The CDR3, as DNA: TGTGCCAGCAGCCCCGCGGATTATGACCCCTACAATGAGCAGTTCTTC.

This clone was recorded once. The rearrangement uses TRBV5-1 and TRBJ1-2; 11 bases are a match to TRBD1. CDR1 SGHRS and CDR2 YFSETQ come from the germline V gene. The CDR3 is 15 amino acids. After removal of 4 bases from V and 7 bases from J, the junction contained 9 bases not matched to a gene. The CDR3 loop is CASSNFGQGAGGYTF. CDR3 nucleotides: TGCGCCAGCAGCAACTTCGGACAGGGGGCGGGTGGCTACACCTTC.

This clone was counted a single time. The chain has TRBV12-3 or TRBV12-4 and TRBJ1-4; D is undetermined. The CDR3 spans 11 residues. The ends were cut back, 7 bases at V and 10 bases at J, with 10 bases in the middle. CDR3 amino acids: CASTPSGKLFF. The CDR3, as DNA: TGTGCCAGCACTCCAAGTGGAAAACTGTTTTTT.

CDR3 residues: CASSPEWGPVYGYTF. The DNA for the CDR3 is TGTGCCAGCAGCCCCGAGTGGGGGCCAGTCTATGGCTACACCTTC. The J gene is TRBJ1-2, the V gene TRBV5-5; a weak D match, TRBD1 (6 bases). Between the trimmed V and J ends, which lost 4 bases and 4 bases, there was a span of 17 bases. The CDR3 totals 15 residues. Germline lookup yields CDR1 SGHKS and CDR2 YYEKEE (reference sequence).

The chain links TRBV14 to TRBJ2-1; D perhaps matches TRBD1 (6 bases). V was cut by 0 bases and J by 6 bases, with 15 bases left in between. CDR3 length: 16 residues. The germline CDR1 and CDR2 sequences are SGHDN and FVKESK. In nucleotides, the CDR3 is TGTGCCAGCAGCCAAGATAGAACAGGGATAGGCAATGAGCAGTTCTTC. It yields the protein CASSQDRTGIGNEQFF.

This chain joins TRBV11-3 and TRBJ1-1; D is perhaps TRBD1 (5 bases). There are 12 residues in the CDR3. Germline CDR1 reads SGHNT; CDR2 reads YENEEA. Trimming took 5 bases from V and 11 from J, leaving 15 bases between them. CDR3 in amino acids: CASSLEGRGAFF. The CDR3 DNA follows: TGTGCCAGCAGCCTGGAGGGGCGCGGGGCTTTCTTT.

The chain employs TRBV19 and TRBJ1-5; no clear D. The ends were cut back, 4 bases at V and 3 bases at J, with 10 bases in the middle. The CDR3 spans 14 residues. Germline V gives CDR1 LNHDA, CDR2 SQIVND (reference sequence). The CDR3 DNA reads as TGTGCCAGTAGTAAGGGCCCTTCCAATCAGCCCCAGCATTTT. Amino acids: CASSKGPSNQPQHF.

V is TRBV25-1 and J is TRBJ1-1, with D hard to call. The germline CDR1 and CDR2 sequences are MGHDK and SYGVNS. The CDR3 covers 15 residues. V shed 2 bases and J shed 1 base, with 11 bases lying between them. The CDR3 here is CASSEPTPANTEAFF. The CDR3 nucleotides read TGTGCCAGCAGTGAACCGACACCCGCGAACACTGAAGCTTTCTTT.

This sequence joins TRBV30 and TRBJ2-1; weak D call: TRBD1 (8 bases). The CDR3 has 13 residues. Germline CDR1 and CDR2: GTSNPN and SVGIG (reference sequence). Between the trimmed V and J ends, which lost 3 bases and 8 bases, there was a span of 14 bases. The CDR3: CAWSWTGRDEQFF. The CDR3 coding sequence is TGTGCCTGGAGCTGGACAGGGAGGGATGAGCAGTTCTTC. Supplemented by reference TRBV30 and TRBJ2-1, the full variable domain reads SQTIHQWPATLVQPVGSPLSLECTVEGTSNPNLYWYRQAAGRGLQLLFYSVGIGQISSEVPQNLSASRPQDRQFILSSKKLLLSDSGFYLCAWSWTGRDEQFFGPGTRLTVL.

The chain employs TRBV7-9 and TRBJ2-5; 7 nucleotides line up with TRBD1. The CDR3 spans 17 residues. V lost 3 bases, J lost 5 bases, and 15 bases stayed unmatched. Germline V gives CDR1 SEHNR, CDR2 FQNEAQ (reference sequence). The CDR3 coding sequence is TGTGCCAGCAGCTTCCTAGTGGGAGACAGGGAGCGGGAGACCCAGTACTTC. Translating gives CASSFLVGDRERETQYF.

The V gene is TRBV12-5, the J gene TRBJ1-5; 7 bases match TRBD1. J gave up 7 bases and V 7 bases, and 13 bases lay outside the gene matches. The germline gives CDR1 LGHNT, CDR2 FRNRAP. The CDR3 totals 15 residues. The CDR3 bases are TGTGCTAGTGTTGCGGGACAGAGAGATTGGCAGCCCCAGCATTTT. It translates to CASVAGQRDWQPQHF.

The chain uses TRBV5-1 and TRBJ2-1; 8 positions agree with TRBD1. Germline CDR1 SGHRS, CDR2 YFSETQ. CDR3 length equals 14 residues. Trimming took 6 bases from V and 5 from J; bases not matched to a gene: 7. The CDR3, as DNA: TGCGCCAGCAAACCCGGGACAGGTAACAATGAGCAGTTCTTC. This encodes CASKPGTGNNEQFF.

V is TRBV7-3 and J is TRBJ1-2, with D perhaps matching TRBD1 (5 bases). The germline V and J ends were trimmed by 0 bases and 4 bases, with 9 bases remaining between them. Germline V gene lookup returns CDR1 SGHTA and CDR2 FQGTGA. The CDR3 length is 14 residues. The DNA for the CDR3 is TGTGCCAGCAGCTTAACCCCCGGGGGCTATGGCTACACCTTC. Its protein is CASSLTPGGYGYTF.